This passage covers 8 T cell receptor beta chains from one sample sequenced in a study of human T cells and chemical hapten exposure. Described time point: patch test 2, 6 weeks after DPC sensitization. Treatment: therapeutic diphenylcyclopropenone sensitization with weekly scalp DPC. TCRdb re-derived calls from the RACE reads in MiXCR, one entry per CDR3 protein. Here the sample spans more than 110,000 distinct CDR3 sequences, about 11% being singletons. This sample comprised whole blood, obtained in connection with sensitization to the hapten diphenylcyclopropenone (DPC). The receptors stem from a woman between 45 and 65 years old with alopecia areata. Some clones in this sample may be carry-over from other donors' samples.

This clonotype was seen repeatedly, ten times or more. The V and J genes are TRBV27 and TRBJ2-5, with TRBD2 identical over 11 bases. Losses at the gene ends were 6 bases for V and 5 bases for J; bases not matched to a gene: 11. Germline V gene sequence: CDR1 MNHEY, CDR2 SMNVEV (reference sequence). The CDR3 runs to 16 residues. CDR3 amino acids: CASRALAGVPDETQYF. The DNA for the CDR3 is TGTGCCAGCAGGGCACTAGCGGGAGTTCCAGACGAGACCCAGTACTTC.

This clonotype was counted a few times. In nucleotides, the CDR3 is TGTGCCCTCGGGGACACCGCCTACGAGCAGTACTTC. Translated, it gives CALGDTAYEQYF. This chain links TRBV7-9 with TRBJ2-7; D might be TRBD1 (6 bases). The germline V gene has CDR1 SEHNR and CDR2 FQNEAQ (reference sequence). This CDR3 region has 12 residues. With 11 bases removed from V and 2 bases from J, the gap between germline ends came to 13 bases.

This clonotype was detected many times. The V call is TRBV19, the J call TRBJ2-7; possibly TRBD2 for D (6 bases). CDR1 is LNHDA and CDR2 is SQIVND in the germline V gene (reference sequence). CDR3 size: 15 residues. V was pared by 10 bases and J by 0 bases, with 19 bases between. DNA for the CDR3: TGTGCCACCCGTCTGGGACTCGCTAGCTCCTACGAGCAGTACTTC. As protein: CATRLGLASSYEQYF. The whole variable domain, filled in from reference TRBV19 and TRBJ2-7, reads DGGITQSPKYLFRKEGQNVTLSCEQNLNHDAMYWYRQDPGQGLRLIYYSQIVNDFQKGDIAEGYSVSREKKESFPLTVTSAQKNPTAFYLCATRLGLASSYEQYFGPGTRLTVT.

The V gene is TRBV29-1, the J gene TRBJ2-1; the D is unclear. The CDR3 extends over 13 amino acids. V was pared by 3 bases and J by 7 bases, with 13 bases between. Germline CDR1 reads SQVTM; CDR2 reads ANQGSEA. As DNA, the CDR3 is TGCAGCGTTGAGGCAGCGTTCGTGAATGAGCAGTTCTTC. Translation gives CSVEAAFVNEQFF.

V usage is TRBV19 and J usage is TRBJ1-1, with D unresolved. The CDR3 extends over 13 amino acids. Per the germline V gene, CDR1 is LNHDA and CDR2 is SQIVND (reference sequence). Trimming took 1 base from V and 7 from J, leaving 10 bases between them. The CDR3 DNA reads TGTGCCAGTAGTATAGGAGGGCCCGGTGAAGCTTTCTTT. This encodes CASSIGGPGEAFF. The variable domain in full, with the rest retrieved from reference TRBV19 and TRBJ1-1, is DGGITQSPKYLFRKEGQNVTLSCEQNLNHDAMYWYRQDPGQGLRLIYYSQIVNDFQKGDIAEGYSVSREKKESFPLTVTSAQKNPTAFYLCASSIGGPGEAFFGQGTRLTVV.

This clonotype was recorded at least ten times. V and J are TRBV4-1 and TRBJ1-1, with TRBD1 as a possible D gene (5 bases). The germline V gene has CDR1 MGHRA and CDR2 YSYEKL. There are 16 residues in the CDR3. V shed 4 bases and J shed 2 bases, with 17 bases lying between them. The CDR3 loop reads CASSLLGGSVNTEAFF. The CDR3 coding sequence is TGCGCCAGCAGCCTCCTGGGGGGAAGTGTAAACACTGAAGCTTTCTTT.

This clonotype occurred many times. This chain links TRBV4-2 with TRBJ2-7, with 7 bases fitting TRBD2. The CDR3 extends over 15 amino acids. Trimming removed 1 base from V and 2 bases from J; junction bases left unmatched: 5. Germline V gene sequence: CDR1 LGHNA, CDR2 YNFKEQ. CDR3 in amino acids: CASSQGLAAPYEQYF. Here the CDR3 DNA reads TGTGCCAGCAGCCAAGGGCTAGCGGCACCCTACGAGCAGTACTTC.

This clonotype showed up just a few times. The V and J genes are TRBV7-2 and TRBJ2-1; 9 positions match TRBD1. CDR3 length: 15 residues. The V gene end was trimmed by 3 bases and the J gene end by 4 bases; junction bases not matched to a gene: 4. CDR1 and CDR2 from the germline V gene are SGHTA and FQGNSA. For the CDR3, the DNA is TGTGCCAGCAGCTTTACAGGGGGCGCTTACAATGAGCAGTTCTTC. As protein: CASSFTGGAYNEQFF.